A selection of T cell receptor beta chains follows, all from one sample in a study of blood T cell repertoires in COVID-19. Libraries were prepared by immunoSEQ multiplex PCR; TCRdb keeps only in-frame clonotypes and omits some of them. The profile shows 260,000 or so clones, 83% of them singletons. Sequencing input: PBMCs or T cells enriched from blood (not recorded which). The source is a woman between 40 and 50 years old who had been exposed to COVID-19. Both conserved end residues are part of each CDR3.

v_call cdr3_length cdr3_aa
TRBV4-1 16 CASSHHGGTGLSGYTF
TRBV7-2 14 CASSLERVGEKLFF
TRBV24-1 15 CATSDFGAGGGEQYF
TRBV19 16 CASSIVGQGESNEQFF
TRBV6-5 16 CASSYSLGQGNDGYTF
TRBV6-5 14 CASSRQGPIYGYTF
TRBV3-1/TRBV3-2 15 CASSQGTVSGNTIYF
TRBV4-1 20 CASSRRLQGAGDPSYNEQFF
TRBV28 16 CASSFPGLPNTGELFF
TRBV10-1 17 CASQGTGKFEVNTEAFF
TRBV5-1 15 CASSLVASGGGEQFF
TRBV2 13 CASTRTSGDTQYF
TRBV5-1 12 CASSPVSNEQFF
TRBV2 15 CASSVERGAYNEQFF
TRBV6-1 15 CASSEASGQGGKLFF
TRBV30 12 CACLREAGPEYF